What follows describes a single T cell receptor beta chain. Amplified regions were TCR beta CDR3 sequences from RNA transcripts. An initial round of RT-PCR targeting the TCR CDR3 relied on the HTBI primer set. TCRdb redid the calling of the multiplex PCR reads with MiXCR, one entry per CDR3 protein. The sample holds 390,000 or so distinct CDR3 sequences, over 12% seen once. Exclusion criteria comprised uncontrolled infection, other autoimmune disease, pregnancy or lactation. The sample originates from a study of T cells in Graves' hyperthyroidism and ophthalmopathy. Germline CDR1 and CDR2: ENHRY and SYGVKD. Trimming cost V 10 bases and J 0 bases, with 12 bases left between them. The length of the CDR3 is 13 residues.

The V gene is TRBV10-3, the J gene TRBJ1-1; D not resolved. The sample comprised blood. The sequence was collected from a young man with Graves' ophthalmopathy. CDR3 sequence (DNA): TGTGCCAGCCACACGATGATGAACACTGAAGCTTTCTTT. Translated: CASHTMMNTEAFF.